The 6 T cell receptor beta chains listed next were all sequenced from one sample in a study of cytomegalovirus exposure and HLA in healthy donors. PCR was performed using 60 Vbeta and 13 Jbeta primers. Clones were read by immunoSEQ multiplex PCR, and TCRdb kept only the in-frame ones, dropping some. Of about 190,000 clones in the sample, around 82% were seen once. Material for sequencing was PBMCs. The source is a young man in good health and CMV-seronegative.

The chain carries TRBV29-1 and TRBJ2-5; no definite D call. The CDR3 length is 12 residues. The V gene lost 6 bases and the J gene lost 4 bases, with 12 bases spanning the gap. CDR1 and CDR2 from the germline V gene are SQVTM and ANQGSEA. The CDR3 region has the DNA TGCAGCGTCGAACGTAGTCCAGAGACCCAGTACTTC. Translating it yields CSVERSPETQYF.

The count of this clone is one. The chain has TRBV10-3 and TRBJ1-4; D possibly corresponds to TRBD1 (6 bases). CDR3 length: 15 residues. Germline V gene data show CDR1 as ENHRY and CDR2 as SYGVKD. V was cut by 6 bases and J by 4 bases, with 15 bases left in between. CDR3 loop: CAISPQGPYNEKLFF. Written as DNA, the CDR3 is TGTGCCATCAGCCCCCAGGGGCCTTATAATGAAAAACTGTTTTTT.

CDR3 amino acids: CASSVGDRGLTEAFF. The DNA for the CDR3 is TGTGCCAGCAGCGTAGGGGACAGGGGGCTTACTGAAGCTTTCTTT. The chain links TRBV9 to TRBJ1-1; 12 bases are shared with TRBD1. Germline trimming cut 0 bases from V and 5 bases from J; bases unmatched to any gene: 2. Germline CDR1 SGDLS, CDR2 YYNGEE. This CDR3 has 15 amino acids.

CDR3 in amino acids: CAWSGQGNQPQHF. As DNA, the CDR3 is TGTGCCTGGAGTGGACAGGGCAATCAGCCCCAGCATTTT. The V call is TRBV30, the J call TRBJ1-5; perhaps TRBD1 as D (6 bases). From germline, CDR1 is GTSNPN and CDR2 SVGIG (reference sequence). The CDR3 is 13 residues long. The germline V and J ends were trimmed by 1 base and 2 bases, with 6 bases remaining between them. The full variable domain, its missing parts supplied by reference TRBV30 and TRBJ1-5, is SQTIHQWPATLVQPVGSPLSLECTVEGTSNPNLYWYRQAAGRGLQLLFYSVGIGQISSEVPQNLSASRPQDRQFILSSKKLLLSDSGFYLCAWSGQGNQPQHFGDGTRLSIL.

The V gene is TRBV7-8, the J gene TRBJ1-5; 8 bases align to TRBD1. Losses at the gene ends were 0 bases for V and 4 bases for J; bases not matched to a gene: 2. The germline CDR1 and CDR2 sequences are SGHVS and FQNEAQ. The CDR3 consists of 15 residues. The CDR3 spells CASSLATGDNQPQHF. For the CDR3, the DNA is TGTGCCAGCAGCTTAGCGACAGGGGATAATCAGCCCCAGCATTTT.

This chain uses TRBV7-9 with TRBJ1-4; tentative D call: TRBD1 (5 bases). This CDR3 has 13 amino acids. Germline CDR1 is SEHNR and CDR2 is FQNEAQ (reference sequence). Deletions cut 2 bases from V and 8 bases from J, with 9 bases between. The CDR3 DNA reads TGTGCCAGCAGCTTAAGGCAGGGAGAAAAACTGTTTTTT. It is translated as CASSLRQGEKLFF.